This TCR beta chain was captured in a study of cytomegalovirus exposure and HLA in healthy donors. The study, taken as a whole, reports: The likely explanation for a cluster of highly shared sequence variants was sequencing artifact. In the analysis, some V segments, TRBV6-2 and TRBV6-3 included, were excluded as indistinguishable. In a later analysis, 15,000 to 20,000 TCR beta sequences were associated with HLA alleles at 0.05 false discovery rate. In a later analysis, a genetic analysis reported fewer productive-TCR N-insertions in an Asian-associated ancestry cluster than the cohort average.

This PCR relied on a set of 60 Vbeta primers and 13 Jbeta primers. Repertoires were generated with immunoSEQ multiplex PCR, while TCRdb's copy carries only in-frame clones and drops some. The data hold fewer than 140,000 clones, with around 70% observed a single time. Concerning this clone itself: No antigen is known for it.

In germline, CDR1 is MDHEN, CDR2 SYDVKM. With V trimmed by 6 bases and J by 2 bases, 13 bases remained unmatched. This CDR3 region has 18 residues. Sequenced material: PBMCs. The clonotype comes from a boy between 10 and 17 years old in good health and CMV-seronegative. This rearrangement joins TRBV28 to TRBJ2-7; 13 bases are shared with TRBD2. CDR3 coding DNA: TGTGCCAGCAGGTCGATCGGGACTAGCGGGACCTTAACCTACGAGCAGTACTTC. As protein: CASRSIGTSGTLTYEQYF. Full variable domain (missing parts from reference TRBV28 and TRBJ2-7): DVKVTQSSRYLVKRTGEKVFLECVQDMDHENMFWYRQDPGLGLRLIYFSYDVKMKEKGDIPEGYSVSREKKERFSLILESASTNQTSMYLCASRSIGTSGTLTYEQYFGPGTRLTVT.